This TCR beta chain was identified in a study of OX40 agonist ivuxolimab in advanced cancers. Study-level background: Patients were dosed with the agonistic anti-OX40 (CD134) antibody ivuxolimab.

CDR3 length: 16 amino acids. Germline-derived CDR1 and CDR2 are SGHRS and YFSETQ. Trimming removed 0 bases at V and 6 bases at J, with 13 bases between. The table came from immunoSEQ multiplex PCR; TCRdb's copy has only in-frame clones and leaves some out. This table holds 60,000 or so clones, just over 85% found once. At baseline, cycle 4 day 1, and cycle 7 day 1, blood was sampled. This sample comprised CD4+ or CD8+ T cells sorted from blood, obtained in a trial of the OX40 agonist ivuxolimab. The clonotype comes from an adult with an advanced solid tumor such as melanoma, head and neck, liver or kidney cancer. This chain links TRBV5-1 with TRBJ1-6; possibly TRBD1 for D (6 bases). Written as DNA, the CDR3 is TGCGCCAGCAGCTTGGCCATCGGGGGCCCTAATTCACCCCTCCACTTT. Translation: CASSLAIGGPNSPLHF.